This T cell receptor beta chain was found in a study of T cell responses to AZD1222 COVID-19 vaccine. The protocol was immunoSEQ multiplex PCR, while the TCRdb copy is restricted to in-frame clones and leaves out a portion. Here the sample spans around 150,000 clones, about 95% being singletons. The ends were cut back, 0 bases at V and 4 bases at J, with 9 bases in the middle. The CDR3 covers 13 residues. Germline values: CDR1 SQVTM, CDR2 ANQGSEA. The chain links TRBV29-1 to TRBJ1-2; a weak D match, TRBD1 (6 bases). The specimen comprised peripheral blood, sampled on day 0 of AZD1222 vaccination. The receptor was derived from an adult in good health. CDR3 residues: CSVEELGGYGYTF. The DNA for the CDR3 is TGCAGCGTTGAAGAATTAGGGGGCTATGGCTACACCTTC.